The subject of this entry is one T cell receptor (beta chain). This record belongs to a study of neurological immune-mediated disorders. TCRdb processed the 5' RACE reads anew with MiXCR; each CDR3 protein has one entry. The sample includes about 24,000 distinct CDR3 sequences, 6.5% to 8% of them seen just once. V dropped 0 bases and J dropped 0; count of bases not matched to a gene: 6. Germline V lookup: CDR1 LGHNA, CDR2 YSLEER. The CDR3 consists of 17 residues. Material: PBMCs. This sequence originates from a woman in her thirties or forties in good health. This chain uses TRBV4-3 with TRBJ2-7, with 9 bases identical to TRBD2. CDR3 amino acids: CASSQDRLAGSSYEQYF. In DNA form, the CDR3 reads TGCGCCAGCAGCCAAGATCGGCTAGCGGGAAGCTCCTACGAGCAGTACTTC.